Listed here are 12 T cell receptor beta chains from one sample, sequenced in a study of cytomegalovirus exposure and HLA in healthy donors. Use of 60 Vbeta and 13 Jbeta primers characterized the PCR. Here immunoSEQ multiplex PCR was the method, and the copy in TCRdb shows in-frame clones only, minus some. The sample shows 150,000 or so clones, nearly 70% of them seen only once. Source material: PBMCs. Receptors originate from a man aged 25-40 years in good health and CMV-seropositive.

The chain recombines TRBV7-2 with TRBJ2-7, with 12 nucleotides matching TRBD2. Germline V gene lookup returns CDR1 SGHTA and CDR2 FQGNSA. Unmatched junction bases numbered 5, after V lost 1 base and J lost 7 bases. This CDR3 region has 15 residues. The CDR3 spells CASSLDLAGGREQYF. In DNA, the CDR3 is TGTGCCAGCAGCTTAGATCTAGCGGGAGGGCGAGAGCAGTACTTC.

This clone turned up a few times. The rearrangement uses TRBV27 and TRBJ1-2, with TRBD1 matching over 10 bases. Germline CDR1 reads MNHEY; CDR2 reads SMNVEV (reference sequence). V was clipped by 7 bases and J by 8 bases; unmatched bases: 10. This CDR3 is built from 14 residues. CDR3 residues: CASTGDRGSDGYTF. The CDR3 DNA is TGTGCCAGCACCGGGGACAGGGGATCGGACGGCTACACCTTC.

This rearrangement joins TRBV6-6 to TRBJ2-7; 9 positions agree with TRBD2. The V gene's germline CDR1 is MNHNY and CDR2 SVGAGI (reference sequence). CDR3 length: 14 residues. V lost 4 bases and J lost 7; bases outside the gene matches: 8. This CDR3 reads CASSLAGGLQEQYF. The DNA for the CDR3 is TGTGCCAGCAGTTTGGCGGGAGGGCTGCAAGAGCAGTACTTC.

V and J are TRBV5-8 and TRBJ2-5, with 10 nucleotides matching TRBD2. The J call may be mistaken, given a closer DNA end match to TRBJ2-7. Looked up from germline, CDR1 is SGHTS and CDR2 is YDEGEE. The CDR3 has 18 residues. CDR3 amino acids: CASSRTAAAGGPSYEQYF. CDR3 nucleotide sequence: TGTGCCAGCAGCCGGACGGCGGCAGCGGGAGGGCCCTCCTACGAGCAGTACTTC.

Comments on this clone: The junction does not match germline at one end; this may be a read error. V usage is TRBV7-7 and J usage is TRBJ1-4; D remains unclear. The CDR3 is 12 residues long. Germline assignment: CDR1 SSHAT and CDR2 FNYEAQ (reference sequence). Here the CDR3 DNA reads TGTGCTAGCAGCGACGGGAATGAAAAACTGTTTTTT. Its translation: CASSDGNEKLFF.

The chain links TRBV27 to TRBJ2-2; 12 bases agree with TRBD2. Germline CDR1 MNHEY, CDR2 SMNVEV (reference sequence). V shed 3 bases and J 6 bases; nucleotides not matched to a gene: 5. The CDR3 length is 16 residues. CDR3 loop: CASSLTSGSIPGELFF. In nucleotides, the CDR3 is TGTGCCAGCAGTTTGACTAGCGGGAGTATCCCCGGGGAGCTGTTTTTT.

This rearrangement joins TRBV6-1 to TRBJ1-5, with unresolved D. V lost 0 bases to trimming and J lost 5 bases, with 20 bases between them. Germline V gene sequence: CDR1 MNHNS, CDR2 SASEGT. The CDR3 runs 18 residues. The chain's CDR3 is CASSEAYETRQVHQPQHF. CDR3 bases: TGTGCCAGCAGTGAAGCGTATGAAACTCGCCAGGTCCATCAGCCCCAGCATTTT.

CDR3 DNA: TGTGCCAGCAGCCTCGGATTGGGGGGGGCAGAGACCCAGTACTTC. Amino acids: CASSLGLGGAETQYF. The chain couples TRBV7-3 to TRBJ2-5; D is possibly TRBD2 (7 bases). Germline V gene data show CDR1 as SGHTA and CDR2 as FQGTGA. Trimming pared 5 bases from V and 4 bases from J, leaving 17 bases between. The CDR3 length is 15 residues. Full variable domain (missing parts from reference TRBV7-3 and TRBJ2-5): GAGVSQTPSNKVTEKGKYVELRCDPISGHTALYWYRQSLGQGPEFLIYFQGTGAADDSGLPNDRFFAVRPEGSVSTLKIQRTERGDSAVYLCASSLGLGGAETQYFGPGTRLLVL.

This clone was counted a few times. This chain links TRBV14 with TRBJ2-7; TRBD1 might be the D (6 bases). The CDR3 runs 17 residues. The V and J ends lost 1 base and 7 bases respectively, with 23 bases between them. Germline V gene sequence: CDR1 SGHDN, CDR2 FVKESK. The CDR3 DNA sequence: TGTGCCAGCAGCCAAGTAGACAACAGGGTGGTCTCGGATGAGCAGTACTTC. This codes for CASSQVDNRVVSDEQYF.

This rearrangement joins TRBV7-6 to TRBJ2-5, with 14 bases identical to TRBD2. Looked up from germline, CDR1 is SGHVS and CDR2 is FNYEAQ. The CDR3 runs 17 residues. With V trimmed by 0 bases and J by 4 bases, 4 bases remained unmatched. CDR3 in DNA: TGTGCCAGCAGCTTAGCGGGACTAGCGGGAGTGGGAGAGACCCAGTACTTC. This codes for CASSLAGLAGVGETQYF.

This chain uses TRBV9 with TRBJ2-1; 10 nucleotides match TRBD2. The CDR3 extends over 14 amino acids. CDR1 and CDR2 from the germline V gene are SGDLS and YYNGEE. Trimming cost V 5 bases and J 7 bases; bases outside gene matches: 6. The CDR3 protein is CASSLAGDGNEQFF. The CDR3 DNA follows: TGTGCCAGCAGTCTAGCGGGAGATGGGAATGAGCAGTTCTTC.

The rearrangement joins TRBV11-2 to TRBJ2-3; 10 positions agree with TRBD2. The J segment lost 4 bases and the V segment lost 3 bases, leaving 4 bases of the junction unmatched. The CDR3 totals 15 residues. Germline CDR1 and CDR2: SGHAT and FQNNGV. The CDR3 DNA reads TGTGCCAGCAGCTTGTATAGCGGGAGGCCAGATACGCAGTATTTT. This gives the protein CASSLYSGRPDTQYF.